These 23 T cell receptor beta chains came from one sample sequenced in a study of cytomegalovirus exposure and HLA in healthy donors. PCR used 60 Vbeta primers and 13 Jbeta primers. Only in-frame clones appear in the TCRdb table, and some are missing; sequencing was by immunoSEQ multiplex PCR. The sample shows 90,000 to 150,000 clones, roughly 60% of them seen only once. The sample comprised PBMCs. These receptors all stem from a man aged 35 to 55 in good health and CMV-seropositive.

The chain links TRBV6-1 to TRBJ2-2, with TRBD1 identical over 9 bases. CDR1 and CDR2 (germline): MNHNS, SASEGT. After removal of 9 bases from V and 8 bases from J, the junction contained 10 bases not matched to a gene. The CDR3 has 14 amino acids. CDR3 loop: CARGQGLVGGELFF. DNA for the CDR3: TGTGCCAGAGGACAGGGGCTTGTAGGGGGGGAGCTGTTTTTT.

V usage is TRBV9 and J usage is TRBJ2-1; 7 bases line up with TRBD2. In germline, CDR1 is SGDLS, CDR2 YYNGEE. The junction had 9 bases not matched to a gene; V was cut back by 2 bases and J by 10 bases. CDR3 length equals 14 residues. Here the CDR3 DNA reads TGTGCCAGCAGCGTGCAGTGGGAGGGCCCCGAGCAGTTCTTC. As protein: CASSVQWEGPEQFF. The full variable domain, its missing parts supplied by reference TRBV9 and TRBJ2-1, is DSGVTQTPKHLITATGQRVTLRCSPRSGDLSVYWYQQSLDQGLQFLIQYYNGEERAKGNILERFSAQQFPDLHSELNLSSLELGDSALYFCASSVQWEGPEQFFGPGTRLTVL.

CDR3 sequence (DNA): TGTGCCAGTAGTATAGCGACTAGGGGCGTTCTTGAGGATGAAGGCTACACCTTC. This translates into CASSIATRGVLEDEGYTF. The chain is built from TRBV19 and TRBJ1-2; D perhaps matches TRBD1 (5 bases). The CDR3 spans 18 residues. Deletions cut 1 base from V and 8 bases from J, with 26 bases between. CDR1 is LNHDA, CDR2 SQIVND, per germline (reference sequence).

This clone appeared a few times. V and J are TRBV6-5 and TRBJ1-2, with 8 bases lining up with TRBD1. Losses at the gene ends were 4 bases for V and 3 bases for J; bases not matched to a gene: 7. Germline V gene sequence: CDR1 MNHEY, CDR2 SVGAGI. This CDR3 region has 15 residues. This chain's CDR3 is CASSSPGQGDYGYTF. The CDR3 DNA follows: TGTGCCAGCAGTTCCCCCGGACAGGGCGACTATGGCTACACCTTC.

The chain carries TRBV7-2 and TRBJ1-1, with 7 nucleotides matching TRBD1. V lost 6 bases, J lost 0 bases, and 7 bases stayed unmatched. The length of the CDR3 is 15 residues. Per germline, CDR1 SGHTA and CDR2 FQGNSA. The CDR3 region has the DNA TGTGCCAGCAGACTCAGGACAGGTTTGAACACTGAAGCTTTCTTT. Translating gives CASRLRTGLNTEAFF.

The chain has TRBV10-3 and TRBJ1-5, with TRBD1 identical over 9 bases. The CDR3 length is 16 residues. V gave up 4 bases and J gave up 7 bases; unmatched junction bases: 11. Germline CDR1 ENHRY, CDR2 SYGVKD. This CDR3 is CAISGGGQGTHQPQHF. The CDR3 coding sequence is TGTGCCATCAGTGGGGGCGGACAGGGGACGCACCAGCCCCAGCATTTT.

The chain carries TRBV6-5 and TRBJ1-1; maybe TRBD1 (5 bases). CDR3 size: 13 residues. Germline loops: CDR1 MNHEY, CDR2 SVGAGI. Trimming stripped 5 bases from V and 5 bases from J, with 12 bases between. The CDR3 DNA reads TGTGCCAGCAGTCCGCACCGGGGGACTGAAGCTTTCTTT. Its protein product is CASSPHRGTEAFF.

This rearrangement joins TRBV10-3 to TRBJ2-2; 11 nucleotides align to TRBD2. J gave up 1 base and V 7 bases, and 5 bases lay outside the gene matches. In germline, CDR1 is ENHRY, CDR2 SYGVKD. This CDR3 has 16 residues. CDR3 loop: CAITTGTSGNTGELFF. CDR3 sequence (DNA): TGTGCCATCACCACCGGGACTAGCGGGAACACCGGGGAGCTGTTTTTT.

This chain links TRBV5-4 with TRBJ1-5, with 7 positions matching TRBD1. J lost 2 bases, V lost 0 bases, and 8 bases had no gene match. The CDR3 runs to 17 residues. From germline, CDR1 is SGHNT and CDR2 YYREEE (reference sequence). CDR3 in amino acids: CASSLGPGGSGNQPQHF. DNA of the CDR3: TGTGCCAGCAGCTTGGGTCCAGGGGGGTCTGGCAATCAGCCCCAGCATTTT.

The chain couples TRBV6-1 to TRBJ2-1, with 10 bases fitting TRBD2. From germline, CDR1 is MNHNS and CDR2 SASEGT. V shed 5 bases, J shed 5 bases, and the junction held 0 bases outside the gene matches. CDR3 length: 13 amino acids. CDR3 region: CASSLAGDNEQFF. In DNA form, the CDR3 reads TGTGCCAGCAGTCTAGCGGGGGACAATGAGCAGTTCTTC.

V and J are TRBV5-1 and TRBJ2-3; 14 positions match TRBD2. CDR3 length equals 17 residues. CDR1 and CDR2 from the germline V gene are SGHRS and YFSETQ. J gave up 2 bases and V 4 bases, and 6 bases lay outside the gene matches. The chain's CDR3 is CASSIGLAGGPTDTQYF. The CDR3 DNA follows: TGCGCCAGCAGCATAGGACTAGCGGGGGGACCCACAGATACGCAGTATTTT.

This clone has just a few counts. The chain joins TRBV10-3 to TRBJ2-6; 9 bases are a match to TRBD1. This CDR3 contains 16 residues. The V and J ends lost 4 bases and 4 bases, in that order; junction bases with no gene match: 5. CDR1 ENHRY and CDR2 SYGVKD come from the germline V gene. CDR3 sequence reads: CAISAWTGAGANVLTF. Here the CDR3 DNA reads TGTGCCATCAGTGCCTGGACAGGGGCCGGGGCCAACGTCCTGACTTTC.

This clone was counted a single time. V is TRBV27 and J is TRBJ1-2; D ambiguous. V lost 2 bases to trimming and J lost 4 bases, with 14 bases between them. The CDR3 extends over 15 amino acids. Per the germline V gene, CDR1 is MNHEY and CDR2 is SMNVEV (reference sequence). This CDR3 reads CASSLKGGSTYGYTF. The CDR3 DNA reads TGTGCCAGCAGTTTAAAGGGAGGATCTACCTATGGCTACACCTTC.

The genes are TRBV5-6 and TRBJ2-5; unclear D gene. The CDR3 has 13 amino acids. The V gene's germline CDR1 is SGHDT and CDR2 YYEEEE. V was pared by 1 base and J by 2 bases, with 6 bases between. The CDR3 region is CASSLQNQETQYF. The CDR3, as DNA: TGTGCCAGCAGCTTGCAGAATCAAGAGACCCAGTACTTC.

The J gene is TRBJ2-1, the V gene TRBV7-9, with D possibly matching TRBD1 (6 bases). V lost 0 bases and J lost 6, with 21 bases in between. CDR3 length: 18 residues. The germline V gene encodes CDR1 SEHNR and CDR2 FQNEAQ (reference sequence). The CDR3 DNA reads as TGTGCCAGCAGCTTAGCCGGCAGGGGTTGGACATCGAGCAATGAGCAGTTCTTC. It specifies CASSLAGRGWTSSNEQFF.

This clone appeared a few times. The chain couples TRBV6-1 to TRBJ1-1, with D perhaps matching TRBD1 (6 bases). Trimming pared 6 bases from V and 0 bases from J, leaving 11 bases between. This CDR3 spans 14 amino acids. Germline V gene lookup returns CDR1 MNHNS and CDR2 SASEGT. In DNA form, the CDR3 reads TGTGCCAGCAGGTCGGGACATCTGAACACTGAAGCTTTCTTT. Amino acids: CASRSGHLNTEAFF.

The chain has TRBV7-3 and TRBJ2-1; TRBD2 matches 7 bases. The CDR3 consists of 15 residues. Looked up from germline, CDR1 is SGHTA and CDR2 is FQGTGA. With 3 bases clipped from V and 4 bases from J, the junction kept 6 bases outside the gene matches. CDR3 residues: CASSFALADYNEQFF. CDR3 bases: TGTGCCAGCAGCTTCGCCCTAGCGGATTACAATGAGCAGTTCTTC.

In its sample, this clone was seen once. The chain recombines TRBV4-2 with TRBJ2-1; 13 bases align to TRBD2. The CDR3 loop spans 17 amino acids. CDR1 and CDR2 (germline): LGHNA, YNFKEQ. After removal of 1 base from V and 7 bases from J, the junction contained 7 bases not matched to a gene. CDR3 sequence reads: CASSQVPGLAGVNEQFF. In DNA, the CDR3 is TGTGCCAGCAGCCAAGTACCCGGACTAGCGGGAGTTAATGAGCAGTTCTTC.

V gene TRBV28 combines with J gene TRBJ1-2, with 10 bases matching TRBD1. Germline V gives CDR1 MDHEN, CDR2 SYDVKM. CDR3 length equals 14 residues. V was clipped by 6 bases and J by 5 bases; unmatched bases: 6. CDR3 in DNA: TGTGCCAGCAGGGACAGGGGGGTATTATATGGCTACACCTTC. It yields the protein CASRDRGVLYGYTF.

The CDR3 DNA reads TGTGCCAGCAGCCCCCTAAACCTCCAAGAGACCCAGTACTTC. Translation gives CASSPLNLQETQYF. This chain links TRBV11-2 with TRBJ2-5, with no clear D. V was trimmed by 5 bases and J by 1 base, leaving 11 bases between them. The germline V gene has CDR1 SGHAT and CDR2 FQNNGV. The CDR3 totals 14 residues.

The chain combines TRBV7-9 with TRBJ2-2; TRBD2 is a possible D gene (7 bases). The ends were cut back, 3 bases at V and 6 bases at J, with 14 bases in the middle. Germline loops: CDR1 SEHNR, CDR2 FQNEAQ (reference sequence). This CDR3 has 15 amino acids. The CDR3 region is CASSLSGGLAGELFF. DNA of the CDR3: TGTGCCAGCAGCTTGTCCGGGGGGCTGGCCGGGGAGCTGTTTTTT.

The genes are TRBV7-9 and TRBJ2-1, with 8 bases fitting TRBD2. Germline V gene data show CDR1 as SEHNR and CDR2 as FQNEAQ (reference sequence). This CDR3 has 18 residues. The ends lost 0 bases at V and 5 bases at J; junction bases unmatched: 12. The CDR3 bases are TGTGCCAGCAGCTTAGCTGGCCTGAGCGGGAGTAGGGACAATGAGCAGTTCTTC. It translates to CASSLAGLSGSRDNEQFF.

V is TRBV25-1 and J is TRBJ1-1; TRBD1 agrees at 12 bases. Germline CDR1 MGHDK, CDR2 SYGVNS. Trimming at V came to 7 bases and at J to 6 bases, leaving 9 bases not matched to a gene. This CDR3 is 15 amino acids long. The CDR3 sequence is CASKRTGTGGSEAFF. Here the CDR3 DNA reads TGTGCCAGCAAACGAACCGGGACAGGGGGCTCTGAAGCTTTCTTT. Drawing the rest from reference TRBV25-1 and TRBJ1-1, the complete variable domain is EADIYQTPRYLVIGTGKKITLECSQTMGHDKMYWYQQDPGMELHLIHYSYGVNSTEKGDLSSESTVSRIRTEHFPLTLESARPSHTSQYLCASKRTGTGGSEAFFGQGTRLTVV.